The present T cell receptor (beta chain) was sequenced within a study of T cells in Graves' hyperthyroidism and ophthalmopathy. Whole-study context: Blood was drawn when the patient was first diagnosed and still untreated.

Amplification yielded TCR beta CDR3 regions, with RNA transcripts as the source. The HTBI primer set drove a first-round RT-PCR of the TCR CDR3. TCRdb re-called the multiplex PCR reads with MiXCR, one entry per CDR3 protein. The table has 800,000 or so distinct CDR3 sequences, 35% to 45% seen once; the top ten hold about 9%. In its sample, this clonotype was seen a few times. This clonotype was sampled from a man between 18 and 35 years old with Graves' hyperthyroidism. Sequenced material: blood.

CDR3: CASSLWTVGETQYF. The CDR3 DNA follows: TGTGCCAGCAGTTTATGGACAGTGGGAGAGACCCAGTACTTC. This chain links TRBV12-3 or TRBV12-4 with TRBJ2-5; TRBD1 might be the D (6 bases). The V gene lost 2 bases and the J gene lost 4 bases, with 11 bases spanning the gap. This CDR3 is 14 amino acids long.